This T cell receptor (beta chain) was captured by sequencing in a study of cytomegalovirus exposure and HLA in healthy donors. Primers included in the PCR were 60 Vbeta and 13 Jbeta primers. Sequencing used immunoSEQ multiplex PCR; TCRdb keeps in-frame clones, though not all of them. The repertoire consists of about 150,000 clones, with more than 60% occurring once and the leading ten covering about 11%. The J segment lost 4 bases and the V segment lost 4 bases, leaving 11 bases of the junction unmatched. The CDR3 contains 19 residues. Germline loops: CDR1 MGHRA, CDR2 YSYEKL. Specimen: PBMCs. This sequence originates from a man between 18 and 35 years old in good health and CMV-seropositive. The rearrangement uses TRBV4-1 and TRBJ2-1; 15 bases align to TRBD2. Written as DNA, the CDR3 is TGCGCCAGCAGCCCACCGGGACTAGCGGGAGGAGGGATTTACAATGAGCAGTTCTTC. Residues: CASSPPGLAGGGIYNEQFF.